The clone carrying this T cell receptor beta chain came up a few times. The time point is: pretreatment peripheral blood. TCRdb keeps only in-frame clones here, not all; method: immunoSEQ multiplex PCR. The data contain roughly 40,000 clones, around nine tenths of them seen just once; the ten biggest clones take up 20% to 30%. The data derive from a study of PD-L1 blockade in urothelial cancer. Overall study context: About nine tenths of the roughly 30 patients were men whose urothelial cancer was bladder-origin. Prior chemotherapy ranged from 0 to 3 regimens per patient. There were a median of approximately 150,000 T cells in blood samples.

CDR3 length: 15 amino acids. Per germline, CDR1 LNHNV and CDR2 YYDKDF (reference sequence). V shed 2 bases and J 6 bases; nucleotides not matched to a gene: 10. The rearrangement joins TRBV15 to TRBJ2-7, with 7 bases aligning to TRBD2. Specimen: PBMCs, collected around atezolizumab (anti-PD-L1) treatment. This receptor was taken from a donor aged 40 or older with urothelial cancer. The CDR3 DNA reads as TGTGCCACCAGCAGATTTAGGGAGGGATGGTCCGAGCAGTACTTC. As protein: CATSRFREGWSEQYF.